These 24 T cell receptor beta chains originate from one sample sequenced in a study of T cells in women clearing cervical HPV infection. Some clones are missing from TCRdb's copy, which holds only in-frame ones; the method was immunoSEQ multiplex PCR. This sample contains 40,000 to 55,000 clones. The source material was blood buffy coat. These receptors were collected from a woman aged 18 to 75 with a cervical HPV16 infection that either progressed to CIN3+ or cleared (not recorded which).

Concerning this clone: The read halts 3 residues ahead of the CDR3 end, with the missing end drawn from the germline J gene. The V and J genes are TRBV6-2 or TRBV6-3 and TRBJ2-7, with 12 positions matching TRBD2. V lost 6 bases to trimming and J lost 2 bases; unmatched junction nucleotides: 5. Germline CDR1 MNHEY, CDR2 SVGEGT. CDR3 length: 15 residues. CDR3 residues: CASSQTSGGPYEQYF. The covered CDR3 bases are TGTGCCAGCAGCCAGACTAGCGGGGGACCCTACGAG.

The CDR3 reads CAWSVPGTGTDTQYF. Incomplete CDR3 DNA: TGTGCCTGGAGTGTACCCGGGACAGGGACTGATACG. This chain joins TRBV30 and TRBJ2-3; 9 nucleotides line up with TRBD1. Coverage ceases 3 residues before the CDR3 finishes, and the germline J gene fills in the end. This CDR3 contains 15 residues. J gave up 6 bases and V 0 bases, and 7 bases lay outside the gene matches. CDR1 is GTSNPN and CDR2 is SVGIG in the germline V gene (reference sequence).

Comment on this clone: Read sequence stops 3 residues before the CDR3 end, and the germline J gene provides the missing end. This sequence joins TRBV5-1 and TRBJ1-6; D is perhaps TRBD1 (5 bases). The length of the CDR3 is 15 residues. Looked up from germline, CDR1 is SGHRS and CDR2 is YFSETQ. V dropped 1 base and J dropped 7 bases, with 12 bases sitting between them. This CDR3 reads CASSLRGLWNSPLHF. The CDR3 bases that were read are TGCGCCAGCAGCTTGCGGGGGTTATGGAATTCACCC.

As for this clone: With the read ending 3 residues before the CDR3 end, the germline J gene is used to fill in that end. The J gene is TRBJ1-6, the V gene TRBV30, with TRBD1 as a possible D gene (5 bases). The CDR3 length is 17 residues. Per germline, CDR1 GTSNPN and CDR2 SVGIG (reference sequence). Trimming pared 3 bases from V and 0 bases from J, leaving 15 bases between. This CDR3 is CAWSETAPGSYNSPLHF. The CDR3 bases that were read are TGTGCCTGGAGCGAGACAGCGCCCGGCTCCTATAATTCACCC.

In the case of this clone: The CDR3 is cut off 3 residues early in the read; its end comes from the germline J gene. The rearrangement links TRBV19 to TRBJ1-2, with TRBD1 as a possible D gene (5 bases). CDR1 LNHDA and CDR2 SQIVND come from the germline V gene (reference sequence). CDR3 length equals 13 residues. CDR3 sequence: CASNRRTGVDYTF. CDR3 DNA, as far as it was read: TGTGCCAGTAATAGACGGACGGGGGTCGAC.

CDR3 region: CASSQLTSELGEQYF. The part of the CDR3 DNA that was read is TGTGCCAGCAGCCAACTGACTAGCGAACTGGGCGAG. J is TRBJ2-7 and V is TRBV7-6; 8 positions match TRBD2. Coverage ceases 3 residues before the CDR3 finishes, and the germline J gene fills in the end. V shed 5 bases, J shed 6 bases, and the junction held 12 bases outside the gene matches. Germline CDR1 SGHVS, CDR2 FNYEAQ. This CDR3 is built from 15 residues.

As regards this clone: The sequenced fragment ends 3 residues before the CDR3 boundary, so the rest is inferred from the germline J gene. The chain links TRBV7-3 to TRBJ2-5, with no clear D. Germline V gene data show CDR1 as SGHTA and CDR2 as FQGTGA. The CDR3 runs to 15 residues. Trimming removed 5 bases at V and 2 bases at J, with 15 bases between. CDR3 sequence reads: CASSNAPGPQETQYF. Partial CDR3 DNA: TGTGCCAGCAGCAACGCACCGGGTCCGCAAGAGACC.

Of note for this clone: The CDR3 end lies 3 residues beyond the end of the read and is filled in from the germline J gene. The V gene is TRBV7-3, the J gene TRBJ2-2, with D possibly matching TRBD1 (7 bases). Per germline, CDR1 SGHTA and CDR2 FQGTGA. The CDR3 sequence is 13 residues long. This CDR3 is CASSHDRDSPLFF. CDR3 bases read: TGTGCCAGCAGCCACGACAGGGACTCACCG.

Regarding this clone: The read ends 3 residues shy of where the CDR3 ends; the end is completed using the germline J gene. This CDR3 is also generated by other DNA sequences in the sample. V is TRBV6-1 and J is TRBJ2-7, with a tentative D call TRBD1 (6 bases). Germline CDR1 reads MNHNS; CDR2 reads SASEGT. With 0 bases removed from V and 3 bases from J, the gap between germline ends came to 12 bases. This CDR3 is 15 amino acids long. The CDR3 spells CASSEALGTIYEQYF. The part of the CDR3 DNA that was read is TGTGCCAGCAGTGAAGCGCTTGGGACAATCTACGAG.

To note about this clone: The germline gene is not matched at one end of the junction; a read error may be the cause. With the read ending 3 residues before the CDR3 end, the germline J gene is used to fill in that end. Other DNA sequences in this specimen translate into the identical CDR3. The genes are TRBV19 and TRBJ1-3, with TRBD1 as a possible D gene (5 bases). The CDR3 totals 16 residues. Germline CDR1 and CDR2: LNHDA and SQIVND (reference sequence). The CDR3 region is CASSIAGNRPGNTIYF. The DNA read from the CDR3 is TGTGCCAGTAGTATAGCGGGAAACAGGCCTGGAAACACT.

Comment on this clone: The read finishes 3 residues shy of the CDR3 end, and the germline J gene is used to complete it. V gene TRBV10-3 combines with J gene TRBJ2-7, with TRBD2 identical over 8 bases. Germline V CDR1 and CDR2: ENHRY, SYGVKD. There are 16 residues in the CDR3. V lost 3 bases and J lost 6; bases outside the gene matches: 13. The CDR3 bases that were read are TGTGCCATCAGTGAATCCGGGGGGGCCATCTCACTCGAG. Residues: CAISESGGAISLE. The full CDR3 protein is CAISESGGAISLEQYF.

With respect to this clone: The read terminates 3 residues ahead of where the CDR3 ends, so the germline J gene completes it. The chain is built from TRBV11-1 and TRBJ1-4, with TRBD1 matching over 7 bases. Germline CDR1 SGHAT, CDR2 FQDESV (reference sequence). The CDR3 has 14 amino acids. The CDR3 reads CASSLQGGNSPLFF. The part of the CDR3 DNA that was read is TGTGCCAGCAGCTTACAAGGGGGCAATTCACCA.

Comment on this clone: The read terminates 3 residues before the CDR3 end, so the remaining end is supplied by the germline J gene. This rearrangement joins TRBV7-6 to TRBJ1-2, with D tentatively TRBD1 (6 bases). This CDR3 has 15 residues. Germline loops: CDR1 SGHVS, CDR2 FNYEAQ. The CDR3 loop reads CASSLGLAGGYTYTF. Partial CDR3 DNA: TGTGCCAGCAGCTTAGGCTTAGCGGGGGGCTATACC.

To note about this clone: Read data end 3 residues before the CDR3 end; the end is taken from the germline J gene. The V call is TRBV7-9, the J call TRBJ1-2, with D maybe TRBD1 (5 bases). The germline CDR1 and CDR2 sequences are SEHNR and FQNEAQ (reference sequence). This CDR3 comprises 12 residues. CDR3 DNA (partial): TGTGCCAGCAGTTCCGACAGCTACGAC. It is translated as CASSSDSYD. The whole CDR3 protein is CASSSDSYDYTF.

With respect to this clone: The read falls 3 residues short of the CDR3 end, and the missing part is taken from the germline J gene. V and J are TRBV19 and TRBJ1-2; TRBD1 aligns across 7 bases. Trimming cost V 5 bases and J 1 base; bases outside gene matches: 7. This CDR3 region has 15 residues. CDR1 and CDR2 from the germline V gene are LNHDA and SQIVND (reference sequence). The CDR3 DNA, read in part, is TGTGCCAGTAGTTCAAGACAGGGATTTAACTATGGC. Translation gives CASSSRQGFNYG. The complete CDR3 reads CASSSRQGFNYGYTF.

A word on this clone: The CDR3 is cut off 3 residues early in the read; its end comes from the germline J gene. This chain connects TRBV28 to TRBJ1-1; weak D call: TRBD1 (5 bases). Trimming took 10 bases from V and 4 from J, leaving 13 bases between them. The CDR3 contains 12 residues. Germline V lookup: CDR1 MDHEN, CDR2 SYDVKM. CDR3 region: CATTPGVTEAFF. The sequenced part of the CDR3 DNA is TGTGCCACCACCCCGGGGGTCACTGAA.

The CDR3 region is CSAFNGVTGELFF. The part of the CDR3 DNA that was read is TGCAGTGCCTTCAACGGGGTTACCGGGGAG. The J gene is TRBJ2-2, the V gene TRBV20-1; D perhaps matches TRBD2 (5 bases). The read terminates 3 residues before the CDR3 end, so the remaining end is supplied by the germline J gene. The CDR3 runs to 13 residues. With 6 bases removed from V and 5 bases from J, the gap between germline ends came to 13 bases. Per germline, CDR1 DFQATT and CDR2 SNEGSKA (reference sequence).

A word on this clone: The CDR3 extends 3 residues past the end of the read, so its final part is completed from the germline J gene. The rearrangement joins TRBV6-1 to TRBJ2-5; D is unclear. This CDR3 region has 14 residues. Germline-derived CDR1 and CDR2 are MNHNS and SASEGT. V lost 1 base and J lost 1, with 7 bases in between. The CDR3 DNA, read in part, is TGTGCCAGCAGTGAAGGAAGGGCCCAAGAGACC. Translated, it gives CASSEGRAQET. The CDR3 in full is CASSEGRAQETQYF.

In the case of this clone: The observed sequence ends 3 residues before the CDR3 terminus, with the missing tail filled in from the germline J gene. This chain joins TRBV19 and TRBJ2-3, with 8 nucleotides matching TRBD2. The CDR3 is 16 residues long. Germline V gene lookup returns CDR1 LNHDA and CDR2 SQIVND (reference sequence). CDR3 sequence: CASSRLSGGRKETQYF. The sequenced CDR3 bases are TGTGCCAGTAGTAGACTCAGCGGGGGACGGAAAGAGACG.

In the case of this clone: The CDR3 is cut off 3 residues early in the read; its end comes from the germline J gene. This chain uses TRBV28 with TRBJ1-2, with 7 bases that match TRBD1. The V gene's germline CDR1 is MDHEN and CDR2 SYDVKM. The CDR3 consists of 14 residues. The ends lost 4 bases at V and 3 bases at J; junction bases unmatched: 5. The sequenced CDR3 bases are TGTGCCAGCAGTTCCGGGACAGCCGACTATGGC. Its protein is CASSSGTADYG. The complete CDR3 reads CASSSGTADYGYTF.

Worth noting for this clone: The read is 3 residues too short to cover the CDR3 end, so that end is filled in from the germline J gene. The chain is built from TRBV19 and TRBJ1-5, with D hard to call. Germline values: CDR1 LNHDA, CDR2 SQIVND (reference sequence). This CDR3 contains 17 residues. The V end lost 4 bases, the J end lost 3 bases, and 19 bases lay between the germline ends. The DNA read from the CDR3 is TGTGCCAGTAGTACCTCCCGTGGAGGGCACGTCAATCAGCCC. It specifies CASSTSRGGHVNQP. The full-length CDR3 reads as CASSTSRGGHVNQPQHF.

As for this clone: The read terminates 3 residues before the CDR3 end, so the remaining end is supplied by the germline J gene. The rearrangement links TRBV5-1 to TRBJ2-3; 9 nucleotides align to TRBD1. The CDR3 extends over 16 amino acids. CDR1 is SGHRS and CDR2 is YFSETQ in the germline V gene. CDR3 region: CASSLDIQGAGETQYF. CDR3 DNA, as far as it was read: TGCGCCAGCAGCTTGGACATACAGGGGGCAGGGGAGACG. Using reference TRBV5-1 and TRBJ2-3 for the parts outside the CDR3, the full variable domain is KAGVTQTPRYLIKTRGQQVTLSCSPISGHRSVSWYQQTPGQGLQFLFEYFSETQRNKGNFPGRFSGRQFSNSRSEMNVSTLELGDSALYLCASSLDIQGAGETQYFGPGTRLTVL.

About this clone: The observed sequence ends 3 residues before the CDR3 terminus, with the missing tail filled in from the germline J gene. V gene TRBV9 combines with J gene TRBJ2-3; no clear D gene. The germline V gene encodes CDR1 SGDLS and CDR2 YYNGEE. Trimming removed 4 bases from V and 4 bases from J, with 10 bases in between. The CDR3 totals 13 residues. The CDR3 reads CASSLFIADTQYF. CDR3 bases read: TGTGCCAGCAGCCTTTTTATTGCAGATACG.

Of note for this clone: The read gets to within 3 residues of the CDR3 end, and the germline J gene fills in the rest. The rearrangement joins TRBV2 to TRBJ2-1; 10 bases agree with TRBD2. This CDR3 is 15 amino acids long. V was clipped by 6 bases and J by 4 bases; unmatched bases: 6. The V gene's germline CDR1 is SNHLY and CDR2 FYNNEI. Incomplete CDR3 DNA: TGTGCCAGCAGCGCCGGGACTAGCGATTACAATGAG. This sequence encodes CASSAGTSDYNE. The CDR3 reads in full as CASSAGTSDYNEQFF.